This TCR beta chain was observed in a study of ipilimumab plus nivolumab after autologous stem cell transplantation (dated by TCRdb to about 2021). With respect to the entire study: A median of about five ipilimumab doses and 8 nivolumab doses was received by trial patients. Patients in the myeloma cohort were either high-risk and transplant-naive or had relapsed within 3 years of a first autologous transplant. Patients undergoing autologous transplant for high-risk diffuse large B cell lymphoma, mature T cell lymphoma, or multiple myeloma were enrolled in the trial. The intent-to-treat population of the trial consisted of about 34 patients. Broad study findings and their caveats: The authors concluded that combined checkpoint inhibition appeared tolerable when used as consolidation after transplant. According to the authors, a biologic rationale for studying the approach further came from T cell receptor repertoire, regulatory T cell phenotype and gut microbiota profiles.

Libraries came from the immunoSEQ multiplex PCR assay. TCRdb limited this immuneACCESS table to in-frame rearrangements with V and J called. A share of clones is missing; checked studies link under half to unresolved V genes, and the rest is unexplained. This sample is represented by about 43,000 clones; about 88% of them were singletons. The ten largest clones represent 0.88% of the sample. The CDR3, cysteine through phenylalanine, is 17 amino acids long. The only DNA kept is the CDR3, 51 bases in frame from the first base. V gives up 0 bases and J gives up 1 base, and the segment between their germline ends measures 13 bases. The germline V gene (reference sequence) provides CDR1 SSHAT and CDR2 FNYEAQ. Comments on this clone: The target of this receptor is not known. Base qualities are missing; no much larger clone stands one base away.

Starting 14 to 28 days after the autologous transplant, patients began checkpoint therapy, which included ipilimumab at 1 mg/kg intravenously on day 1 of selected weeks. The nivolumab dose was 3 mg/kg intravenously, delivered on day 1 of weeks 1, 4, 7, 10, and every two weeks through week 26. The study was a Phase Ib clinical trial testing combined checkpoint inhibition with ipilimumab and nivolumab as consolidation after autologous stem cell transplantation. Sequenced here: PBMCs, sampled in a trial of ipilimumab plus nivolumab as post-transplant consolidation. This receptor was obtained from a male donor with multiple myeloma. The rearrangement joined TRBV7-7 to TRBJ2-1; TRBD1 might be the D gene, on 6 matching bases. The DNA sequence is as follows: TGTGCCAGCAGCTTAGCGCGGGTCAGGGGTTCCTACAATGAGCAGTTCTTC. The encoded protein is CASSLARVRGSYNEQFF.